This entry describes one TCR beta chain. The entry originates in a study of early T cells in non-severe SARS-CoV-2 infection. TCRdb passed the 5' RACE reads through MiXCR, listing each CDR3 protein once. The sample has 60,000 to 90,000 distinct CDR3 sequences, approximately 15% seen once. V was cut by 2 bases and J by 7 bases, with 12 bases left in between. Per the germline V gene, CDR1 is MNHNS and CDR2 is SASEGT. The CDR3 totals 15 residues. The TCR originated in an adult who was a healthcare worker with PCR-confirmed SARS-CoV-2 infection or an uninfected control (not recorded which). Material: whole blood. The chain has TRBV6-1 and TRBJ1-6; D is perhaps TRBD1 (5 bases). In DNA form, the CDR3 reads TGTGCCAGCAGTGAAAGACAGCCCATCAATTCACCCCTCCACTTT. It yields the protein CASSERQPINSPLHF.